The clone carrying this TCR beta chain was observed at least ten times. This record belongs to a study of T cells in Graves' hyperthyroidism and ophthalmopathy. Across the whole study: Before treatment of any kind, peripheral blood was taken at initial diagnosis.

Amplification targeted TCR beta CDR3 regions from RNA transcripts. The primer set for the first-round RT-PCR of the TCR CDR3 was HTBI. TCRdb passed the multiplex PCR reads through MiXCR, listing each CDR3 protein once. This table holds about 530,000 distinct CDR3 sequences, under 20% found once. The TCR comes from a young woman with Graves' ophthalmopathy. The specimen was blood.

CDR3 in amino acids: CASTSGQGNSPLHF. For the CDR3, the DNA is TGTGCCAGCACTTCGGGACAGGGGAATTCACCCCTCCACTTT. The chain couples TRBV2 to TRBJ1-6, with 10 bases matching TRBD1. Germline V gene lookup returns CDR1 SNHLY and CDR2 FYNNEI. V lost 7 bases to trimming and J lost 7 bases; unmatched junction nucleotides: 4. There are 14 residues in the CDR3. Combining the CDR3 with reference TRBV2 and TRBJ1-6 gives the whole variable domain EPEVTQTPSHQVTQMGQEVILRCVPISNHLYFYWYRQILGQKVEFLVSFYNNEISEKSEIFDDQFSVERPDGSNFTLKIRSTKLEDSAMYFCASTSGQGNSPLHFGNGTRLTVT.